This T cell receptor (beta chain) was sequenced in a study of blood T cell repertoires in COVID-19. About the study: From the United States, Italy and Spain came samples of acute and convalescent COVID-19. The analysed material was cDNA or gDNA that came from T cells, B-cell-depleted T cells, or PBMCs.

Original data processing: It was from reference gene primer amplification that nucleated cell counts were estimated. Profiled with immunoSEQ multiplex PCR; TCRdb holds only in-frame clones, not every one. That table gives V, J and clone size, and the DNA gave D and trimming. The data contain 9,500 to 12,000 clones, 75% to 90% of them seen just once; the ten biggest clones take up 6.5% to 9.5%. The clonotype comes from a man between 65 and 80 years old with active COVID-19. Sequencing used peripheral blood.

CDR3: CASSMIQGYYGYTF. CDR3 coding DNA: TGTGCCAGTAGTATGATACAGGGATACTATGGCTACACCTTC. This chain links TRBV19 with TRBJ1-2, with D perhaps matching TRBD1 (6 bases). This CDR3 contains 14 residues. V was shortened by 3 bases and J by 3 bases, with 11 bases between the two germline ends. Germline V gene data show CDR1 as LNHDA and CDR2 as SQIVND (reference sequence).